Listed below are T cell receptor beta chains from one sample, sequenced in a study of CD8+CD57+ T cells in acquired aplastic anemia. TCRdb re-called the reads through MiXCR, storing one row per CDR3 protein. The sample consists of 400,000 to 450,000 distinct CDR3 sequences, about two thirds of them appearing once. Sequenced input: sorted CD4+, CD8+, or CD8+CD57+ T cells (not recorded which) from PBMCs. The receptors come from a human donor in good health, serving as a control. The CDR3 runs from the conserved cysteine through the conserved F or W. The D gene is left open where the match is weak. Rows give clone size only sometimes, using once, few, many, or a class for an expanded clone.

TRBV28,TRBJ1-1,many,NA,TGTGCCAGCGTATCCGCTTTTCACGCTGAAGCTTTCTTT,CASVSAFHAEAFF
TRBV12-3/TRBV12-4,TRBJ2-7,NA,NA,TGTGCCAGCAGCTCAGCCCCGGACGGCTCCTACGAGCAGTACTTC,CASSSAPDGSYEQYF
TRBV30,TRBJ1-1,many,NA,TGTGCCTGGACGAACCGGGGAGACACTGAAGCTTTCTTT,CAWTNRGDTEAFF
TRBV2,TRBJ2-7,few,TRBD1,TGTGCCAGCAGTGGACAGGGGGGAAGGTACGAGCAGTACTTC,CASSGQGGRYEQYF
TRBV7-3,TRBJ2-7,NA,NA,TGTGCCAGCAGCGTGTCCAGGACCTCCTACGCGCCGTACTTC,CASSVSRTSYAPYF
TRBV10-3,TRBJ2-7,NA,TRBD1,TGTGCCATCAATACCGGGACAGGGGACGAGCAGTACTTC,CAINTGTGDEQYF
TRBV6-5,TRBJ2-7,many,NA,TGTGCCAGCAGTTACTCTAGGGACGACGGATGGTTCTACGAGCAGTACTTC,CASSYSRDDGWFYEQYF
TRBV6-5,TRBJ2-7,NA,NA,TGTGCCAGCAGTTACGGCGGGAACGAGCAGTACTTC,CASSYGGNEQYF
TRBV20-1,TRBJ1-2,NA,NA,TGCAGTGCTAGGTCGGGTTACTCTAACTTC,CSARSGYSNF
TRBV19,TRBJ1-1,NA,NA,TGTGCCAGTAGCATCCCTCCAGGTGAAGCTTTCTTT,CASSIPPGEAFF
TRBV2,TRBJ1-2,few,NA,TGTGCCAGCAGAGGGTCTCGACGAGGCTACACCTTC,CASRGSRRGYTF
TRBV9,TRBJ1-6,few,NA,TGTGCCAGCAGCGTAGGTGAAGGGGTCAAATATTCACCCCTCCACTTT,CASSVGEGVKYSPLHF
TRBV14,TRBJ2-3,once,TRBD2,TGTGCCAGCAGCCAAGAACTAGCAGGGCGGGAGGCCAAGTACTTC,CASSQELAGREAKYF
TRBV10-3,TRBJ2-1,few,TRBD1,TGTGCCAGCAGTGCGACAGGGGAGCAGTTCTTC,CASSATGEQFF
TRBV15,TRBJ1-4,many,NA,TGTGCCACGGCGAGGTCAGCAACTAATGAAAAACTGTTTTTT,CATARSATNEKLFF
TRBV24-1,TRBJ1-2,NA,TRBD1,TGTGCCACCAGTGACCGGACAGGGTACTATGGCTACACCTTC,CATSDRTGYYGYTF
TRBV7-2,TRBJ1-5,NA,NA,TGTGCCAGCAGCTTAGAGGGGCAGGGTCGTCAGCCCCAGCATTTT,CASSLEGQGRQPQHF
TRBV20-1,TRBJ2-7,few,NA,TGCAGTGCTATCGACAGCTACGAGCAGTACTTC,CSAIDSYEQYF
TRBV7-2,TRBJ2-7,NA,NA,TGTGCCAGCAGTGAAGGCGGGGCTACCTACGAGCAGTACTTC,CASSEGGATYEQYF
TRBV30,TRBJ2-7,many,NA,TGTGCCTGGAGTGAAGGGAACCTACGAGGGCAGTACTTC,CAWSEGNLRGQYF
TRBV30,TRBJ1-2,NA,NA,TGTGCCTGGAGTGTCGACAGGAGAACTGGCTACACCTTC,CAWSVDRRTGYTF
TRBV5-4,TRBJ1-2,NA,NA,TGTGCCAGCAGCCGGCAGGGTGGCTACACCTTC,CASSRQGGYTF
TRBV6-5,TRBJ2-1,NA,TRBD1,TGTGCCAGCAGTTCGGGACAGGGGGCTTCCTACAATGAGCAGTTCTTC,CASSSGQGASYNEQFF
TRBV7-2,TRBJ2-7,NA,NA,TGTGCCAGCAGCGCAGGACGGAGCAACAAGCAGTACTTC,CASSAGRSNKQYF
TRBV5-1,TRBJ1-4,NA,TRBD1,TGCGCCAGCAGCTCGTCCACAGGGGGCAGCGTAGAAAAACTGTTTTTT,CASSSSTGGSVEKLFF
TRBV18,TRBJ2-3,few,TRBD1,TGTGCCAGCTCACCTCTGGGACAGGCACTAAGCACAGATACGCAGTATTTT,CASSPLGQALSTDTQYF
TRBV5-1,TRBJ2-2,many,NA,TGCGCCAGCAGCTTGGTGGGAAATAGGGAGCTGTTTTTT,CASSLVGNRELFF
TRBV7-2,TRBJ2-3,NA,NA,TGTGCCAGCAGCTTGGCCGACAGGGACTTTGCTACGCAGTATTTT,CASSLADRDFATQYF